The rows below give T cell receptor beta chains drawn from one sample of a study of T cells expressing NK-cell markers. TCRdb re-called the 5' RACE reads and shows each CDR3 protein once, DNA omitted. Its table lists about 260,000 distinct CDR3 sequences. The sample taken for sequencing was blood T cells: a sorted CD56 or NKG2C T cell subset, CD4+ or CD8+ T cells, or bulk PBMC T cells (not recorded which). Source of these receptors: a man aged 18-30 years in good health. CDR3s include the opening cysteine and the closing phenylalanine or tryptophan.

J | V | CDR3
TRBJ2-2 | TRBV20-1 | CSADKRYSGLRNTGELFF
TRBJ1-1 | TRBV29-1 | CSVELPGQGYTEAFF
TRBJ2-7 | TRBV6-1 | CAARRLQSYEQYF
TRBJ2-4 | TRBV5-4 | CASSLAGVQGSIQYF
TRBJ2-1 | TRBV12-3/TRBV12-4 | CASSLRGRASQFF
TRBJ2-3 | TRBV7-2 | CASSLTSGWGSDTQYF
TRBJ2-1 | TRBV20-1 | CSAGRARSSYNEQFF
TRBJ1-2 | TRBV20-1 | CSAGTGRDYGYTF
TRBJ2-7 | TRBV12-3/TRBV12-4 | CASSPRGTGSDEQYF
TRBJ1-5 | TRBV21-1 | CAPPGTGVSNQPQHF
TRBJ2-5 | TRBV5-1 | CASSGIGVRETQYF
TRBJ2-3 | TRBV5-1 | CASSPSQSTDTQYF
TRBJ2-5 | TRBV14 | CASSQDFGDFRGETQYF
TRBJ2-1 | TRBV5-8 | CASSIVSGSSYNEQFF
TRBJ2-3 | TRBV5-1 | CASSTEGLIGTDTQYF
TRBJ1-4 | TRBV30 | CAWSNRGNEKLFF
TRBJ2-7 | TRBV20-1 | CSAEHTRGGSYEQYF
TRBJ2-3 | TRBV4-2 | CASSQEVSGSTDTQYF
TRBJ2-5 | TRBV6-5 | CASSYRALAAVQETQYF
TRBJ1-2 | TRBV4-3 | CASSQSLRGYGYTF
TRBJ1-6 | TRBV20-1 | CSARWGQDRSPLHF
TRBJ2-1 | TRBV12-3/TRBV12-4 | CASSSDFGSYNEQFF
TRBJ1-1 | TRBV7-2 | CASSLSGQFTEAFF
TRBJ1-6 | TRBV7-8 | CASSPSVRRGVTSYNSPLHF
TRBJ2-5 | TRBV7-9 | CASSKAGGQQETQYF
TRBJ2-5 | TRBV12-3/TRBV12-4 | CASSLARSAPQYF
TRBJ1-2 | TRBV29-1 | CSVSGTGYGYTF
TRBJ2-7 | TRBV20-1 | CSAVQGARATYEQYF
TRBJ2-5 | TRBV20-1 | CSATDVQETQYF
TRBJ2-2 | TRBV27 | CASSFPISGELFF
TRBJ2-7 | TRBV10-3 | CATKESVAVTYEQYF
TRBJ2-5 | TRBV7-2 | CASSPTRRYGETQYF
TRBJ1-5 | TRBV24-1 | CATSDPTGLGQPQHF
TRBJ1-4 | TRBV10-2 | CASSSPPNEKLFF
TRBJ2-5 | TRBV5-4 | CASGREEETQYF
TRBJ2-1 | TRBV10-3 | CATTKVESPFF
TRBJ2-2 | TRBV12-3/TRBV12-4 | CASSLAFTGAQNTGELFF
TRBJ1-4 | TRBV6-5 | CASSYARINEKLFF
TRBJ2-6 | TRBV4-1 | CASSPIQGISGANVLTF